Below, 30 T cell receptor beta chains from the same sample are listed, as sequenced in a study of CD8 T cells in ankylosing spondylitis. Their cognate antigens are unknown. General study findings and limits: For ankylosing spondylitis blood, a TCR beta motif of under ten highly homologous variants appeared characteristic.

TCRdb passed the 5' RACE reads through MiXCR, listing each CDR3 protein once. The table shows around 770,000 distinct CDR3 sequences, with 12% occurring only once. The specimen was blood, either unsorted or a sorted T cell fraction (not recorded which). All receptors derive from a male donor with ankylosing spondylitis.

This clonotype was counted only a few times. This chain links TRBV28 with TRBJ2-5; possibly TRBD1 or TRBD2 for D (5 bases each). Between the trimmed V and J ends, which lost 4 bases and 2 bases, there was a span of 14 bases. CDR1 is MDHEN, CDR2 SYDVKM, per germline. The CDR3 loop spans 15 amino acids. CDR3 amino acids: CASSSSWGSQETQYF. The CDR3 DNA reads TGTGCCAGCAGTTCCTCATGGGGGTCACAAGAGACCCAGTACTTC.

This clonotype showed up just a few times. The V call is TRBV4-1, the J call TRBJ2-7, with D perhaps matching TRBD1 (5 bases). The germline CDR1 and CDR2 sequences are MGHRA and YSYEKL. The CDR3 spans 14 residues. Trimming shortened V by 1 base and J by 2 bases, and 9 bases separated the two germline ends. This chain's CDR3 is CASSQVQAPYEQYF. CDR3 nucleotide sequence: TGCGCCAGCAGCCAAGTACAGGCACCCTACGAGCAGTACTTC.

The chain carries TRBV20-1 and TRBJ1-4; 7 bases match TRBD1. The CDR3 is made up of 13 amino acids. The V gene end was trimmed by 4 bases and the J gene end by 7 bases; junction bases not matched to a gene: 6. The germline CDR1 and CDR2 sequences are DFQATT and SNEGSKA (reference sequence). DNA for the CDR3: TGCAGTGCTATGTGGACAGGCGGTGAAAAACTGTTTTTT. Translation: CSAMWTGGEKLFF.

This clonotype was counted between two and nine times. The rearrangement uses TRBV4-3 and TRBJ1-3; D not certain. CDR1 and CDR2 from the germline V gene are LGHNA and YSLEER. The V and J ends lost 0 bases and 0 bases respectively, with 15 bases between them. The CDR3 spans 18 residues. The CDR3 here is CASSQDRWRSVSGNTIYF. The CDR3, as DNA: TGCGCCAGCAGCCAAGATCGGTGGAGAAGTGTCTCTGGAAACACCATATATTTT.

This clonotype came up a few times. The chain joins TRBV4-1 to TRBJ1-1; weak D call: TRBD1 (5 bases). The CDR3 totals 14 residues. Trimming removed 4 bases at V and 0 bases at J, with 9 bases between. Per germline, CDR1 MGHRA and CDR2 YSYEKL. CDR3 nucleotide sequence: TGCGCCAGCAGCCGGGGCAGGGTGAACACTGAAGCTTTCTTT. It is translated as CASSRGRVNTEAFF.

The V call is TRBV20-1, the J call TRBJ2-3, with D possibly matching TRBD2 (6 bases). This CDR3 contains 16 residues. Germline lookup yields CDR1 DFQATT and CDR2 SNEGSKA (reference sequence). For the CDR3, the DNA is TGCAGCGAGCGGGCCTACTCCCGCCTAAGCACAGATACGCAGTATTTT. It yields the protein CSERAYSRLSTDTQYF.

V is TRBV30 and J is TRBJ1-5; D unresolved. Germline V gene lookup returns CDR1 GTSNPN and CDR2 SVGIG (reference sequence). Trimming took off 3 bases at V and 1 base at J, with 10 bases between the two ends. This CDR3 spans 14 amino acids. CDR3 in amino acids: CAWRGPGSNQPQHF. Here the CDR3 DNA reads TGTGCCTGGAGAGGCCCTGGGAGCAATCAGCCCCAGCATTTT.

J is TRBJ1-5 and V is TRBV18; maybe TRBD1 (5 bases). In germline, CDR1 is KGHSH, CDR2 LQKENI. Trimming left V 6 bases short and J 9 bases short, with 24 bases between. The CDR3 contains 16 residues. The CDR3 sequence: CASSPKPGTFFWPQHF. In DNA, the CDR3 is TGTGCCAGCTCTCCAAAACCCGGGACCTTTTTTTGGCCCCAGCATTTT.

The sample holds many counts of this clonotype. CDR3: CASSLTGLLYEQYF. DNA of the CDR3: TGTGCCAGCAGTCTAACGGGACTTTTATACGAGCAGTACTTC. The chain recombines TRBV12-3 or TRBV12-4 with TRBJ2-7; D might be TRBD2 (6 bases). The CDR3 sequence is 14 residues long. V lost 5 bases and J 4 bases, leaving 15 bases between the germline ends.

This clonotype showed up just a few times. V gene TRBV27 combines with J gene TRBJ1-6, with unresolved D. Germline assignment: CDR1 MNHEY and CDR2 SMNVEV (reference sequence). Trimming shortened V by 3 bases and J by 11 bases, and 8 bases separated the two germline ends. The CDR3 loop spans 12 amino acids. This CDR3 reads CASSLAGTPLHF. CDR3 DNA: TGTGCCAGCAGTTTGGCGGGGACACCCCTCCACTTT.

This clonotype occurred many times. CDR3 sequence (DNA): TGCAGTGCTGGGCCCTGGGACCGTGGGACCCAGTACTTC. Protein product: CSAGPWDRGTQYF. V gene TRBV20-1 combines with J gene TRBJ2-5; tentatively, D is TRBD1 or TRBD2 (5 bases each). Germline V gene lookup returns CDR1 DFQATT and CDR2 SNEGSKA (reference sequence). The V end was cut by 5 bases, the J end by 7 bases, with 17 bases between. The CDR3 is 13 amino acids.

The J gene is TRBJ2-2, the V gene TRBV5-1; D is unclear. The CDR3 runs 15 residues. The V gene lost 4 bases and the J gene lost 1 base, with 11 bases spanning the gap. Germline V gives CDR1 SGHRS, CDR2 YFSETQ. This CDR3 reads CASSLIGENTGELFF. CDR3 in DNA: TGCGCCAGCAGCCTGATCGGAGAGAACACCGGGGAGCTGTTTTTT. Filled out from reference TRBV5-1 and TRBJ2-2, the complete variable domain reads KAGVTQTPRYLIKTRGQQVTLSCSPISGHRSVSWYQQTPGQGLQFLFEYFSETQRNKGNFPGRFSGRQFSNSRSEMNVSTLELGDSALYLCASSLIGENTGELFFGEGSRLTVL.

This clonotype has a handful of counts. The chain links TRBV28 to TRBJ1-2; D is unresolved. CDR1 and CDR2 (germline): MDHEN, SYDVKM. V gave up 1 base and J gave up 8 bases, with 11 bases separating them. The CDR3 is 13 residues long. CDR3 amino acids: CASSLLRVRGYTF. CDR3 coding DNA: TGTGCCAGCAGTTTATTAAGGGTTCGCGGCTACACCTTC.

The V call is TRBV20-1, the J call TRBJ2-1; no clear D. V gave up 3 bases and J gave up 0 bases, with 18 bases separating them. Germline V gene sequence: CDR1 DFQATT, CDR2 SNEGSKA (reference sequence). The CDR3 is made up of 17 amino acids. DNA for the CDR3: TGCAGTGCTAGTAAGCTGCTGAGCCTTAGCTCCTACAATGAGCAGTTCTTC. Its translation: CSASKLLSLSSYNEQFF.

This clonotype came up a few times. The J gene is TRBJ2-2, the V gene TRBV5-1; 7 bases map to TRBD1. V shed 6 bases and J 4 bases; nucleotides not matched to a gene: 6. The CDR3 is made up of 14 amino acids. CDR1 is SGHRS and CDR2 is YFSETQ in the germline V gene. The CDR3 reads CASTSYRGTGELFF. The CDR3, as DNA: TGCGCCAGCACCTCGTACAGGGGCACCGGGGAGCTGTTTTTT.

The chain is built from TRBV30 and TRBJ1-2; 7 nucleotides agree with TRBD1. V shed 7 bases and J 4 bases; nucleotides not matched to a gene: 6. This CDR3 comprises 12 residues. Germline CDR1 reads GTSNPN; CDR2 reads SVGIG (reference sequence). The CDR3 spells CAFPSGGYGYTF. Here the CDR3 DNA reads TGTGCCTTCCCCTCAGGGGGCTATGGCTACACCTTC.

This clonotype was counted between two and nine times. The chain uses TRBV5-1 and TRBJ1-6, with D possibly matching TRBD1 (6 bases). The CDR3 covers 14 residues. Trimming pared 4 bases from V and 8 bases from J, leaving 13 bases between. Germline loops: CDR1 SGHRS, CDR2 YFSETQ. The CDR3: CASSPTGLDSPLHF. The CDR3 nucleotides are TGCGCCAGCAGCCCAACAGGGTTGGATTCACCCCTCCACTTT.

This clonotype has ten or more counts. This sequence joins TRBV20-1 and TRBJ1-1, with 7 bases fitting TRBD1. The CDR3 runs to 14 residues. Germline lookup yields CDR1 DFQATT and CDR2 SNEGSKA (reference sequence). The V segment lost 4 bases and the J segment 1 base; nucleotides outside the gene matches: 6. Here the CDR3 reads CSATKQGPNTEAFF. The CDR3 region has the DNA TGCAGTGCTACCAAACAGGGGCCGAACACTGAAGCTTTCTTT.

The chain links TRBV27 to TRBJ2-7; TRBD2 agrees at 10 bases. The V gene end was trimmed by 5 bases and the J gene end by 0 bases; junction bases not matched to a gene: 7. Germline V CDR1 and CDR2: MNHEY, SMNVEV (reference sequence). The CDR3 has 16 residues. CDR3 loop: CASSRWTSGSSYEQYF. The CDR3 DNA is TGTGCCAGCAGTCGATGGACTAGCGGAAGCTCCTACGAGCAGTACTTC.

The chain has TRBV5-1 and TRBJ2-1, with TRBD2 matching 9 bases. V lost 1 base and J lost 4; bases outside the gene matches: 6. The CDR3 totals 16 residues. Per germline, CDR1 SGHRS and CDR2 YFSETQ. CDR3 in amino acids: CASSLIGSGSYNEQFF. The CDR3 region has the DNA TGCGCCAGCAGCTTGATTGGTAGCGGGAGTTACAATGAGCAGTTCTTC.

The CDR3 bases are TGCAGTGCTAGACCCAGCGAGAACTATGGCTACACCTTC. Its translation: CSARPSENYGYTF. The chain links TRBV20-1 to TRBJ1-2; D not resolved. Germline-derived CDR1 and CDR2 are DFQATT and SNEGSKA (reference sequence). V lost 2 bases and J lost 2, with 9 bases in between. The length of the CDR3 is 13 residues.

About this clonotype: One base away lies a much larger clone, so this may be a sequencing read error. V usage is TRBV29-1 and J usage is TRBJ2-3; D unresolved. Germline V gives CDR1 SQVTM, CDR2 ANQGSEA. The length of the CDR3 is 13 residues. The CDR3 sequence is CSVGRQVADTRYF. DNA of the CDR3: TGCAGCGTTGGCCGACAAGTGGCAGATACGCGGTATTTT.

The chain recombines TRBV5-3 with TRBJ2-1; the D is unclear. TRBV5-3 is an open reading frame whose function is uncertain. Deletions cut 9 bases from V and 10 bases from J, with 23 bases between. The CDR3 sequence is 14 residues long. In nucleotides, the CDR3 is TGTGCCATGAGACCTAGGCGACTCTACACGGAGCAGTTCTTC. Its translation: CAMRPRRLYTEQFF.

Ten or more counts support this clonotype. CDR3 sequence reads: CASSWGPGANVLTF. The CDR3, as DNA: TGTGCCAGCAGTTGGGGCCCTGGGGCCAACGTCCTGACTTTC. J is TRBJ2-6 and V is TRBV6-5; possible D gene TRBD1, 5 bases. V was trimmed by 4 bases and J by 2 bases, leaving 6 bases between them. Germline values: CDR1 MNHEY, CDR2 SVGAGI. The length of the CDR3 is 14 residues.

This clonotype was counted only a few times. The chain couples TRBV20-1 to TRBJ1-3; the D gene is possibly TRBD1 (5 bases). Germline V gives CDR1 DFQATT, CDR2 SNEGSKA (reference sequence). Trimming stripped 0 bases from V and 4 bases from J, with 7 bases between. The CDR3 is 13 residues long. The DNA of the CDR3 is TGCAGTGCTAGAGAGTACAGGGGAAACACCATATATTTT. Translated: CSAREYRGNTIYF.

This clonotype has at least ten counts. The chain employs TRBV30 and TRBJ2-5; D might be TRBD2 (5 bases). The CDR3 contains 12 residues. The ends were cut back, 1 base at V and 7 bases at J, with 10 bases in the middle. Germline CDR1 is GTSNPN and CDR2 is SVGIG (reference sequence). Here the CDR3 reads CAWSGFRGTQYF. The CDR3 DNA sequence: TGTGCCTGGAGTGGTTTCCGGGGGACCCAGTACTTC.

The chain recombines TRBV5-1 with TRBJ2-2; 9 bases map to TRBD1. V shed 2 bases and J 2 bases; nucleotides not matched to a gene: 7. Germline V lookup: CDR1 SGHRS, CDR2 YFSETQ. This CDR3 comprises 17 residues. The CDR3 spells CASSFRAGQGNTGELFF. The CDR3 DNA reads TGCGCCAGCAGCTTTAGGGCGGGACAGGGAAACACCGGGGAGCTGTTTTTT.

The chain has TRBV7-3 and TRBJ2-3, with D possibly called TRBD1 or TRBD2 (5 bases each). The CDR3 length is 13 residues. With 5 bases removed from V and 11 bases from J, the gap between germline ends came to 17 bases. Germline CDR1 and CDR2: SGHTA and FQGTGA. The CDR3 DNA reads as TGTGCCAGCAGCCCCGAGGGGTGGTCCCAGCAGTATTTT. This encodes CASSPEGWSQQYF.

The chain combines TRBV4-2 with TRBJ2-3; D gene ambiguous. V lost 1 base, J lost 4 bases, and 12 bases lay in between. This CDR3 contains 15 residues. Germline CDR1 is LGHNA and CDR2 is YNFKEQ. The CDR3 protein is CASSQVYYEADTQYF. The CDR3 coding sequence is TGTGCCAGCAGCCAAGTCTACTACGAAGCAGATACGCAGTATTTT.

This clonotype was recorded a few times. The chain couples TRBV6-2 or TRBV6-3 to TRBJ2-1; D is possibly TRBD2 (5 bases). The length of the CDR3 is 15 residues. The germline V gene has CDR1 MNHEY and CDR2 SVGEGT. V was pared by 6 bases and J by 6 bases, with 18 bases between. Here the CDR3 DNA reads TGTGCCAGCAGAATCCGGGATTCTAGATCCAATGAGCAGTTCTTC. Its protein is CASRIRDSRSNEQFF.